Listed below are T cell receptor beta chains from one sample, sequenced in a study of cytomegalovirus exposure and HLA in healthy donors. Assay used: immunoSEQ multiplex PCR; TCRdb lists only in-frame clones, some missing. The sample comprises around 78,000 clones, around 80% of which are singletons, and approximately 1% rests with the top ten. Specimen: PBMCs. All receptors derive from a male donor in good health and CMV-seronegative. Each CDR3 is given with its conserved first and last residue. A D gene is named only where the DNA matches it firmly. A row's size may be missing; if present it is once, few, many or a size class.

d_call	cdr3_length	j_call	v_call	clone_size	cdr3_aa	cdr3_nt
-	13	TRBJ2-7	TRBV5-4	-	CASSSQGSYEQYF	TGTGCCAGCAGCTCCCAGGGTTCGTACGAGCAGTACTTC
TRBD1	11	TRBJ1-1	TRBV19	-	CASRTGREAFF	TGTGCCAGCCGGACAGGGCGTGAAGCTTTCTTT
-	15	TRBJ1-3	TRBV6-5	-	CASRGDTSSGNTIYF	TGTGCCAGCAGGGGGGACACTTCCTCTGGAAACACCATATATTTT
-	14	TRBJ2-7	TRBV7-2	-	CASSLVTGPYEQYF	TGTGCCAGCAGCTTAGTAACAGGACCCTACGAGCAGTACTTC
-	11	TRBJ2-1	TRBV29-1	-	CSGVLGSEQFF	TGCAGCGGTGTTTTGGGGAGTGAGCAGTTCTTC
TRBD1	15	TRBJ1-5	TRBV28	-	CASNDLKQGAQPQHF	TGTGCCAGCAACGATTTAAAACAGGGGGCTCAGCCCCAGCATTTT
-	16	TRBJ2-1	TRBV7-2	-	CASQLWGQRGGNEQFF	TGTGCCAGCCAGCTTTGGGGACAAAGGGGGGGGAATGAGCAGTTCTTC
TRBD1	15	TRBJ1-2	TRBV4-3	-	CASSQGSTGTYGYPF	TGCGCCAGCAGCCAAGGTTCGACAGGGACCTATGGCTACCCCTTC
TRBD1	14	TRBJ1-4	TRBV19	-	CASSPGQGYEKLFF	TGTGCCAGTAGTCCGGGACAGGGCTATGAAAAACTGTTTTTT
-	13	TRBJ2-3	TRBV30	few	CAWSVSPGGPQYF	TGTGCCTGGAGTGTATCCCCGGGGGGCCCGCAGTATTTT
-	16	TRBJ1-2	TRBV18	-	CASSRQDPTGNYGYTF	TGTGCCAGCTCTCGCCAGGACCCCACGGGGAACTATGGCTACACCTTC
TRBD1	14	TRBJ1-5	TRBV10-3	-	CAISPGTGNQPQHF	TGTGCCATCAGTCCCGGGACAGGGAATCAGCCCCAGCATTTT
-	15	TRBJ1-5	TRBV5-1	-	CASSLGAGSNQPQHF	TGCGCCAGCAGCTTGGGGGCGGGGAGCAATCAGCCCCAGCATTTT
TRBD2	15	TRBJ2-3	TRBV5-1	-	CASITSGSGGDTQYF	TGCGCCAGCATAACTAGCGGGAGTGGAGGAGATACGCAGTATTTT
TRBD1	16	TRBJ1-2	TRBV10-3	-	CAISKIAQGAEYGYTF	TGTGCCATCAGCAAAATAGCCCAGGGGGCTGAGTATGGCTACACCTTC
TRBD1	15	TRBJ1-6	TRBV6-5	-	CASSPTGGVPSPLHF	TGTGCCAGCAGTCCCACAGGGGGCGTTCCTTCACCCCTCCACTTT
-	15	TRBJ1-2	TRBV5-4	-	CASSLAGSRTYGYTF	TGTGCCAGCAGCTTGGCGGGGTCCCGAACTTATGGCTACACCTTC